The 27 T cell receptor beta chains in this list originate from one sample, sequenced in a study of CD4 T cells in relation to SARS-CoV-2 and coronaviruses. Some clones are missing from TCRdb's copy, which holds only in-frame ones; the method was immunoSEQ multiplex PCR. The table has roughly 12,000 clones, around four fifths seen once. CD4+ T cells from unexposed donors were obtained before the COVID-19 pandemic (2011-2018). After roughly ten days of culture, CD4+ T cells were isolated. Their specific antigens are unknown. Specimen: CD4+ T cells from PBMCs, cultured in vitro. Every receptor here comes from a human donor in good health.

Written as DNA, the CDR3 is TGTGCCAGCAGGACAGGGGCCTCAGAGCAGTACTTC. This encodes CASRTGASEQYF. This chain joins TRBV2 and TRBJ2-7, with 8 bases that match TRBD1. Germline values: CDR1 SNHLY, CDR2 FYNNEI. The trim removed 6 bases at V and 7 bases at J, leaving 5 bases unmatched. CDR3 length equals 12 residues.

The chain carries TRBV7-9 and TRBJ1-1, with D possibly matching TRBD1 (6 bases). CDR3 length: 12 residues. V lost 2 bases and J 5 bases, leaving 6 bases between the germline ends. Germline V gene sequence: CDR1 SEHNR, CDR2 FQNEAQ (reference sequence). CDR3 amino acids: CASSLRGTEAFF. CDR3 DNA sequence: TGTGCCAGCAGCTTAAGGGGGACTGAAGCTTTCTTT.

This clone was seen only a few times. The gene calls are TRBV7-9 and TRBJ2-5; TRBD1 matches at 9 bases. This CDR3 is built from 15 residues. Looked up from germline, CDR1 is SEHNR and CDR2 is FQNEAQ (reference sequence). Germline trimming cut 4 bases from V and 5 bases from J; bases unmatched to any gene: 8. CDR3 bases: TGTGCCAGCAGCTCCAACCTCGACAGGGGGGAGACCCAGTACTTC. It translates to CASSSNLDRGETQYF.

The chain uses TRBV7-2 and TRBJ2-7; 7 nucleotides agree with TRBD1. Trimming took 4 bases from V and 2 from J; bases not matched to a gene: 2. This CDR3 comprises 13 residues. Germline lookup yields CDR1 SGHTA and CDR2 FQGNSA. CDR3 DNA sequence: TGTGCCAGCAGCTCGACAGGGACCTACGAGCAGTACTTC. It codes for CASSSTGTYEQYF.

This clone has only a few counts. The CDR3: CASSPLNRRAGEGTEAFF. CDR3 coding DNA: TGTGCCAGCAGCCCTCTTAACCGACGGGCAGGGGAGGGCACTGAAGCTTTCTTT. The chain recombines TRBV7-9 with TRBJ1-1; TRBD1 is a possible D gene (6 bases). V was cut by 5 bases and J by 4 bases, with 26 bases left in between. The CDR3 is made up of 18 amino acids. Germline CDR1 SEHNR, CDR2 FQNEAQ (reference sequence).

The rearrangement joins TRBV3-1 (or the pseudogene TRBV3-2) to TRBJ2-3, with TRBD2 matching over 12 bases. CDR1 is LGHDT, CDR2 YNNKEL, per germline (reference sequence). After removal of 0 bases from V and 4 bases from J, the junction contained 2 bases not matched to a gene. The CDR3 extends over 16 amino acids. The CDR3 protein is CASSQERLAGADTQYF. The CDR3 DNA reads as TGTGCCAGCAGCCAAGAAAGACTAGCGGGGGCAGATACGCAGTATTTT.

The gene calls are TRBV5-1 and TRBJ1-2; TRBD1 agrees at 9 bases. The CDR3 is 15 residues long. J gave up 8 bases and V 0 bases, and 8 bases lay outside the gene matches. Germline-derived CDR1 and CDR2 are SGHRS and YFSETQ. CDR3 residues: CASSLEGQGVGGYTF. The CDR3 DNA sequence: TGCGCCAGCAGCTTGGAGGGACAGGGTGTAGGAGGCTACACCTTC.

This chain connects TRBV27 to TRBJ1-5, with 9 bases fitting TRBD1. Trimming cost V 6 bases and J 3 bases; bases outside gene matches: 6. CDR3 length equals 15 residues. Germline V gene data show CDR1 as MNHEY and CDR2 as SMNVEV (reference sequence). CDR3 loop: CASRSTGGPNQPQHF. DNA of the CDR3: TGTGCCAGCAGGTCGACAGGGGGTCCCAATCAGCCCCAGCATTTT.

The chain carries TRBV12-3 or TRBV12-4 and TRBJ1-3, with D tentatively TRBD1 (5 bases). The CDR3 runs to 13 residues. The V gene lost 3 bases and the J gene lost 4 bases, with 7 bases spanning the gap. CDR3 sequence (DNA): TGTGCCAGCAGTTTGGGACCGGGAAACACCATATATTTT. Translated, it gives CASSLGPGNTIYF.

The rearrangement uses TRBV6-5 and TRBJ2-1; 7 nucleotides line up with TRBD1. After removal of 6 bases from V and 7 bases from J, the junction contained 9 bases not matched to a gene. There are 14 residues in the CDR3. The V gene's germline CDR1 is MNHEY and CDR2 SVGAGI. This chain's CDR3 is CASRTGTPGNEQFF. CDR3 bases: TGTGCCAGCAGGACAGGGACCCCTGGGAATGAGCAGTTCTTC.

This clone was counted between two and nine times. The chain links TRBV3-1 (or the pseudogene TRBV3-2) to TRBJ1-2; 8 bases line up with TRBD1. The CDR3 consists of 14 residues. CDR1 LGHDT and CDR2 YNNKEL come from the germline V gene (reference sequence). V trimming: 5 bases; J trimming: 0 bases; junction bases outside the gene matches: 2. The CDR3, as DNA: TGTGCCAGCAGCTTACAGGGGGCTAACTATGGCTACACCTTC. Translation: CASSLQGANYGYTF.

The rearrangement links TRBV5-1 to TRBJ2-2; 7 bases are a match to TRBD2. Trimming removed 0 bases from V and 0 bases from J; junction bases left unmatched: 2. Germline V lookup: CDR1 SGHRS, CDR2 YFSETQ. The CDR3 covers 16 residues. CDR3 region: CASSLAAGSNTGELFF. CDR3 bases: TGCGCCAGCAGCTTGGCAGCGGGGTCGAACACCGGGGAGCTGTTTTTT.

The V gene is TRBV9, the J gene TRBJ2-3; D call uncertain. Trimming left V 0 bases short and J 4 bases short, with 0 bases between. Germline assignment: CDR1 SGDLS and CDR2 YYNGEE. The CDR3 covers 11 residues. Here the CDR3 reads CASSVADTQYF. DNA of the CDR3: TGTGCCAGCAGCGTAGCAGATACGCAGTATTTT.

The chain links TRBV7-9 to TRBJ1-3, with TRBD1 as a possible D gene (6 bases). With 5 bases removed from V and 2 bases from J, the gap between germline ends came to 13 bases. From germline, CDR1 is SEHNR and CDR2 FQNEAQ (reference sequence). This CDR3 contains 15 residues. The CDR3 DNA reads TGTGCCAGCAGCCTACCGGGGGGCGCTGGAAACACCATATATTTT. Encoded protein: CASSLPGGAGNTIYF.

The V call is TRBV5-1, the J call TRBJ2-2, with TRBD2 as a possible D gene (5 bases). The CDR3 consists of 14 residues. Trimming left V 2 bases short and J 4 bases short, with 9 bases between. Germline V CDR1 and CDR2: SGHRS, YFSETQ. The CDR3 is CASSFEGGTGELFF. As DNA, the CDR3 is TGCGCCAGCAGCTTTGAGGGCGGCACCGGGGAGCTGTTTTTT.

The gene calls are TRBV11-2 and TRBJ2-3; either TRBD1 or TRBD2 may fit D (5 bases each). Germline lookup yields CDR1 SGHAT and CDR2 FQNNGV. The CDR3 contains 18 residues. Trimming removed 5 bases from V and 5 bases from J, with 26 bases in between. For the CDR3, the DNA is TGTGCCAGCAGCATGAGAGGGGCCCCAGGGCGAGGCGGAGATACGCAGTATTTT. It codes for CASSMRGAPGRGGDTQYF.

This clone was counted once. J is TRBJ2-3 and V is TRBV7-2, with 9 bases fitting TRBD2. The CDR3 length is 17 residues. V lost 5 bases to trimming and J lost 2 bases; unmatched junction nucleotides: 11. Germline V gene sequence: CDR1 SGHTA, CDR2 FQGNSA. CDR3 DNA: TGTGCCAGCAGCAGACAGGCTAGCGGGGACCACACAGATACGCAGTATTTT. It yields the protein CASSRQASGDHTDTQYF.

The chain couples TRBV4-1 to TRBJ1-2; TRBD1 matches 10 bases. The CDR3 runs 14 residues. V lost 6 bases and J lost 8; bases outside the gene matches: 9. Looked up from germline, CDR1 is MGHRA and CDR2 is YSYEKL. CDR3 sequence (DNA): TGCGCCAGCAGTTCGCCGGGACAGGGGCGAGGCTACACCTTC. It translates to CASSSPGQGRGYTF.

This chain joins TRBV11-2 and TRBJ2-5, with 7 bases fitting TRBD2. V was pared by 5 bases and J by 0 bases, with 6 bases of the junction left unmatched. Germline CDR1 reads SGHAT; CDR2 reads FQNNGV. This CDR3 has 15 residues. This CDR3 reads CASSTGGRHQETQYF. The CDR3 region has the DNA TGTGCCAGCAGCACTGGCGGGAGACACCAAGAGACCCAGTACTTC.

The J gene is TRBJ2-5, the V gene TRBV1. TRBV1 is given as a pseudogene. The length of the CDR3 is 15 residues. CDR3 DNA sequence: TGCACCAGCAGCCAAGACGATTACTGGAAAGAGACCCAGTACTTC. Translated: CTSSQDDYWKETQYF.

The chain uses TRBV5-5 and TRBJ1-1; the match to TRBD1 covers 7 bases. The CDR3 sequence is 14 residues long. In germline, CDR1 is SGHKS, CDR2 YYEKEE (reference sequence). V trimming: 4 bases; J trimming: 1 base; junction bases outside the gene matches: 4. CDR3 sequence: CASSTRQGNTEAFF. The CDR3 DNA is TGTGCCAGCAGCACCCGACAGGGGAACACTGAAGCTTTCTTT.

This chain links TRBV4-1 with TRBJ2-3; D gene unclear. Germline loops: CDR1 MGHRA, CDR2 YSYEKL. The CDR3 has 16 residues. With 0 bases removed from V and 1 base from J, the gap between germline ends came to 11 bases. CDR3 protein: CASSQDRASGTDTQYF. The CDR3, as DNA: TGCGCCAGCAGCCAAGATCGGGCCTCAGGCACAGATACGCAGTATTTT.

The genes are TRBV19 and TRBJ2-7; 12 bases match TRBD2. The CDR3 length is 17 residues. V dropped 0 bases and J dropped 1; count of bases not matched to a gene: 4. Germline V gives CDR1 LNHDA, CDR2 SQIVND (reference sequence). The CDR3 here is CASSIELAGGLSYEQYF. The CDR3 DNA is TGTGCCAGTAGTATAGAACTAGCGGGAGGATTATCCTACGAGCAGTACTTC.

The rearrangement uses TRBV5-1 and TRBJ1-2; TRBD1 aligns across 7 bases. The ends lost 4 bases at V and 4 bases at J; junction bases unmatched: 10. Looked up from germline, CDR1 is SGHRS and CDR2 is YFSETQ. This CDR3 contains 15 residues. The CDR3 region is CASSPRDRGTYGYTF. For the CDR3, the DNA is TGCGCCAGCAGCCCAAGGGACAGAGGAACCTATGGCTACACCTTC.

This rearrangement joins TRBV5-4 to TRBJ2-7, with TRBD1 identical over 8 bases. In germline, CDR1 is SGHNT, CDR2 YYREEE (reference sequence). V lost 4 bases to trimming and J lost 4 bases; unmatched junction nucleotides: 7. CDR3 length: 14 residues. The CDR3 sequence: CASSTGQGRYEQYF. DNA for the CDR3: TGTGCCAGCAGCACCGGACAGGGTCGGTACGAGCAGTACTTC.

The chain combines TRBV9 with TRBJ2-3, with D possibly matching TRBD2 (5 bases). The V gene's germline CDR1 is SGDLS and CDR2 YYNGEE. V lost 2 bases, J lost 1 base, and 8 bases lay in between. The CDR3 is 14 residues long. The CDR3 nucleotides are TGTGCCAGCAGCGTTAATAGCGGCACAGATACGCAGTATTTT. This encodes CASSVNSGTDTQYF.

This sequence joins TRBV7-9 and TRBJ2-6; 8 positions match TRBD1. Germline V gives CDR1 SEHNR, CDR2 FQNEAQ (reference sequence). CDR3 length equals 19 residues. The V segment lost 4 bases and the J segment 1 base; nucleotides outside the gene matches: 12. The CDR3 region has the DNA TGTGCCAGCAGCTCCCACCGACAGGGGATCTCGTCTGGGGCCAACGTCCTGACTTTC. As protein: CASSSHRQGISSGANVLTF.